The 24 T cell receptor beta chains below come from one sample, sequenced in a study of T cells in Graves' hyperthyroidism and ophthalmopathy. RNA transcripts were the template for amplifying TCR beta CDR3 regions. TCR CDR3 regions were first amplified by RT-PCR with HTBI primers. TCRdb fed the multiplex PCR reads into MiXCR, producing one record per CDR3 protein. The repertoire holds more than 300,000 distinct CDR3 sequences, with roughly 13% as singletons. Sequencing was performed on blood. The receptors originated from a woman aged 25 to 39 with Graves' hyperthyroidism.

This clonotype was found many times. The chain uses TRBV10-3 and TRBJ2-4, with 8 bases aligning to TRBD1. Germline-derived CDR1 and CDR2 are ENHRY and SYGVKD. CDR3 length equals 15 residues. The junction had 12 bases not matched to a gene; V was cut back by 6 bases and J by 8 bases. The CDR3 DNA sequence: TGTGCCATCAGGGAAAATACAGGGGGAAGGGACATTCAGTACTTC. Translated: CAIRENTGGRDIQYF.

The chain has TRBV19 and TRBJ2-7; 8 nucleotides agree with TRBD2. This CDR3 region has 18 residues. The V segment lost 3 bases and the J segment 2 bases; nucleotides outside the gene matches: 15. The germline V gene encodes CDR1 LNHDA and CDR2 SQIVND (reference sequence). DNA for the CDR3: TGTGCCAGTAGTATCAGACGGATTAGCGGGACCGCCGCCTACGAGCAGTACTTC. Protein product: CASSIRRISGTAAYEQYF.

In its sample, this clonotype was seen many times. CDR3 protein: CASTWGDRVASNQPQHF. The CDR3 DNA sequence: TGTGCCAGCACCTGGGGCGACCGGGTCGCTAGCAATCAGCCCCAGCATTTT. This rearrangement joins TRBV6-2 or TRBV6-3 to TRBJ1-5, with a weak D call TRBD1 (5 bases). The CDR3 runs 17 residues. The V gene lost 7 bases and the J gene lost 0 bases, with 19 bases spanning the gap. Germline V gene sequence: CDR1 MNHEY, CDR2 SVGEGT.

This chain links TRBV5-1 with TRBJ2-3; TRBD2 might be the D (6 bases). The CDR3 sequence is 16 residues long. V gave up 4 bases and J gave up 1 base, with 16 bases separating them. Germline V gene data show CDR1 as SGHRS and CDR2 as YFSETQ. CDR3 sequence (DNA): TGCGCCAGCAGCAGTCCGGAGGGAAGGGGCACAGATACGCAGTATTTT. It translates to CASSSPEGRGTDTQYF.

The CDR3, as DNA: TGCAGCGTATCCGGGACAATTAATGCTCGGGAGCTGTTTTTT. Its protein is CSVSGTINARELFF. The chain combines TRBV29-1 with TRBJ2-2, with D possibly matching TRBD1 (6 bases). Germline V gene data show CDR1 as SQVTM and CDR2 as ANQGSEA. The CDR3 has 14 residues. V was trimmed by 6 bases and J by 9 bases, leaving 20 bases between them.

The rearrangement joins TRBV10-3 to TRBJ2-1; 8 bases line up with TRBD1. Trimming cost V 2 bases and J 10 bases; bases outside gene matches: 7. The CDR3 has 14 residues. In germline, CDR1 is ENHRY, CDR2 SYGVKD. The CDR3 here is CAISERTGSREQFF. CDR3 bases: TGTGCCATCAGTGAGCGGACAGGGTCACGGGAGCAGTTCTTC.

The CDR3 DNA sequence: TGCAGCGTGCAACCGGGGGGAGAAGGGCAGTACTTC. Amino acid sequence: CSVQPGGEGQYF. This chain links TRBV29-1 with TRBJ2-7; 7 nucleotides agree with TRBD2. With 6 bases clipped from V and 9 bases from J, the junction kept 11 bases outside the gene matches. CDR1 and CDR2 (germline): SQVTM, ANQGSEA. The CDR3 loop spans 12 amino acids.

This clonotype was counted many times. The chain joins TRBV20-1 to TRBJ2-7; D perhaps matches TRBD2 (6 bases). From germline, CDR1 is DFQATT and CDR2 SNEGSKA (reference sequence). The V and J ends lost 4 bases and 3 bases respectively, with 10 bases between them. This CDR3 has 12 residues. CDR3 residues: CSANGGYYEQYF. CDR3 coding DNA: TGCAGTGCTAATGGGGGGTACTACGAGCAGTACTTC.

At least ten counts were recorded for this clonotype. The CDR3 is CASSVEATGGAFF. Written as DNA, the CDR3 is TGTGCCAGCAGCGTAGAGGCCACGGGGGGAGCTTTCTTT. The chain carries TRBV9 and TRBJ1-1; maybe TRBD1 (5 bases). The ends were cut back, 0 bases at V and 10 bases at J, with 13 bases in the middle. The V gene's germline CDR1 is SGDLS and CDR2 YYNGEE. The CDR3 runs to 13 residues. Together with reference TRBV9 and TRBJ1-1, the CDR3 gives the full variable domain: DSGVTQTPKHLITATGQRVTLRCSPRSGDLSVYWYQQSLDQGLQFLIQYYNGEERAKGNILERFSAQQFPDLHSELNLSSLELGDSALYFCASSVEATGGAFFGQGTRLTVV.

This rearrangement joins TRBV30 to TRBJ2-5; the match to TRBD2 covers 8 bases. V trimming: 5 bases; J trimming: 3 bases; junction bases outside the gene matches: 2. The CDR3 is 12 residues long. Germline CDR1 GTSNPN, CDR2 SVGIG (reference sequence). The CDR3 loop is CAWALAEETQYF. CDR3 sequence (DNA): TGTGCCTGGGCACTAGCGGAAGAGACCCAGTACTTC. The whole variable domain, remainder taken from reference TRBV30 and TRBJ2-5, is SQTIHQWPATLVQPVGSPLSLECTVEGTSNPNLYWYRQAAGRGLQLLFYSVGIGQISSEVPQNLSASRPQDRQFILSSKKLLLSDSGFYLCAWALAEETQYFGPGTRLLVL.

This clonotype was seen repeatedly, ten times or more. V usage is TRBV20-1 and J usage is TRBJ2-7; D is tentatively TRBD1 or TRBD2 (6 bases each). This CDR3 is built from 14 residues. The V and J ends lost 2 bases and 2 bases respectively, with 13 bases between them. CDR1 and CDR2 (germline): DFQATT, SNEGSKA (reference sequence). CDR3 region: CSARRGPFTYEQYF. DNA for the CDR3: TGCAGTGCTAGACGGGGGCCCTTTACCTACGAGCAGTACTTC.

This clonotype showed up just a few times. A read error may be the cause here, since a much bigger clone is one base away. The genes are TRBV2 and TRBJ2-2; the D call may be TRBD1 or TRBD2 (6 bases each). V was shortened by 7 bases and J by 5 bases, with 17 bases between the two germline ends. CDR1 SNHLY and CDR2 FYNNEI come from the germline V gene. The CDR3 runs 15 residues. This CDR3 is CASKGGLARTGELFF. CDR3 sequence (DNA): TGTGCCAGCAAAGGGGGGCTAGCAAGGACCGGGGAGCTGTTTTTT.

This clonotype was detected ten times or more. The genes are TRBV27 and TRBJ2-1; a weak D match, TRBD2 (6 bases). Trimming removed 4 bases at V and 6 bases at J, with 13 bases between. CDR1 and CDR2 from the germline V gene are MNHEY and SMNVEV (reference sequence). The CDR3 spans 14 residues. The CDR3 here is CASSSGAWGNEQFF. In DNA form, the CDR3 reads TGTGCCAGCAGTTCGGGAGCTTGGGGCAATGAGCAGTTCTTC.

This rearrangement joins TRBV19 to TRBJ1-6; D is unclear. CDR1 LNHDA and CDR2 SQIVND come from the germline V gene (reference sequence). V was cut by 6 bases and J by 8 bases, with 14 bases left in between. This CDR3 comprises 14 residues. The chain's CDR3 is CASSRRQADSPLHF. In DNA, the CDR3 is TGTGCCAGTAGCCGGCGACAAGCCGATTCACCCCTCCACTTT.

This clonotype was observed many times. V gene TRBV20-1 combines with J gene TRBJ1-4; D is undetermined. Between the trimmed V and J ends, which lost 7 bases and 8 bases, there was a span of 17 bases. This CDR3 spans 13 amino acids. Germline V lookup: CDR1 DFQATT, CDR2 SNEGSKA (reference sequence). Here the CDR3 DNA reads TGCAGTGTCGCGCCGGACTCGATCGAAAAACTGTTTTTT. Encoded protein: CSVAPDSIEKLFF.

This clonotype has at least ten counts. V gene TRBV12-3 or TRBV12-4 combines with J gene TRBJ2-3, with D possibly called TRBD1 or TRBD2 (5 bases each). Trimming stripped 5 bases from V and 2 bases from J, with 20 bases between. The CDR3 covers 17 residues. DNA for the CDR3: TGTGCCAGCAGTCGGACACTACTAGAGCAAACCACAGATACGCAGTATTTT. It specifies CASSRTLLEQTTDTQYF.

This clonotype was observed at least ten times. CDR3 nucleotide sequence: TGCAGTGCTAGAGTGGGGTTCATGAACACTGAAGCTTTCTTT. Protein product: CSARVGFMNTEAFF. The V call is TRBV20-1, the J call TRBJ1-1; D not resolved. Trimming left V 1 base short and J 0 bases short, with 9 bases between. Per the germline V gene, CDR1 is DFQATT and CDR2 is SNEGSKA (reference sequence). There are 14 residues in the CDR3.

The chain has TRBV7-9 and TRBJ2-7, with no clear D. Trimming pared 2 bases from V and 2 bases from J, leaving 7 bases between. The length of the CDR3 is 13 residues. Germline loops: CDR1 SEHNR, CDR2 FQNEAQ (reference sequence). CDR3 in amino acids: CASSLSNTYEQYF. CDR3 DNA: TGTGCCAGCAGCTTATCTAATACCTACGAGCAGTACTTC.

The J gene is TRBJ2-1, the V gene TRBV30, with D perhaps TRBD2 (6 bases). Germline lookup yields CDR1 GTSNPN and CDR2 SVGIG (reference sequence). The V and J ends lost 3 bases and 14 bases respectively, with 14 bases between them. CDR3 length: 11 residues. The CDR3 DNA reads TGTGCCTGGAGATTTTGGAGGGAGGAGTTCTTC. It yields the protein CAWRFWREEFF.

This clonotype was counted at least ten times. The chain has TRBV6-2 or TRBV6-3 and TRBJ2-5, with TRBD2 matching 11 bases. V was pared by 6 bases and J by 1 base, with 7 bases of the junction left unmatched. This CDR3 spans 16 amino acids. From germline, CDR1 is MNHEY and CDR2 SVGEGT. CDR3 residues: CASSRTSGHFQETQYF. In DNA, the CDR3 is TGTGCCAGCAGCAGGACTAGCGGGCACTTCCAAGAGACCCAGTACTTC.

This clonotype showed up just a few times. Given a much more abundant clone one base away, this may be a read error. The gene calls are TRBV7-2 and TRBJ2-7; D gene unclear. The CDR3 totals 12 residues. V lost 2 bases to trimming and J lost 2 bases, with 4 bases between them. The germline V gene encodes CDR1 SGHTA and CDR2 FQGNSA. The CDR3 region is CASSLLAYEQYF. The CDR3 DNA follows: TGTGCCAGCAGCTTATTAGCCTACGAGCAGTACTTC. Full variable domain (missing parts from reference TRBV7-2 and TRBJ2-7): GAGVSQSPSNKVTEKGKDVELRCDPISGHTALYWYRQSLGQGLEFLIYFQGNSAPDKSGLPSDRFSAERTGGSVSTLTIQRTQQEDSAVYLCASSLLAYEQYFGPGTRLTVT.

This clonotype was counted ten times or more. CDR3 bases: TGTGCCAGCAGTTTGGGCTCTGGGATGACCTTCTACGAGCAGTACTTC. Translation gives CASSLGSGMTFYEQYF. This chain uses TRBV28 with TRBJ2-7; D remains unclear. The CDR3 loop spans 16 amino acids. The ends were cut back, 3 bases at V and 3 bases at J, with 18 bases in the middle. The germline V gene encodes CDR1 MDHEN and CDR2 SYDVKM.

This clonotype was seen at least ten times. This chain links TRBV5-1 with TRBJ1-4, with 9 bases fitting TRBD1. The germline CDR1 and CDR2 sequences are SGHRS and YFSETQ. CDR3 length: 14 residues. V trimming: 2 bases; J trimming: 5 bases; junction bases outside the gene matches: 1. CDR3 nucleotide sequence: TGCGCCAGCAGCTTCACAGGGGGCAATGAAAAACTGTTTTTT. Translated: CASSFTGGNEKLFF.

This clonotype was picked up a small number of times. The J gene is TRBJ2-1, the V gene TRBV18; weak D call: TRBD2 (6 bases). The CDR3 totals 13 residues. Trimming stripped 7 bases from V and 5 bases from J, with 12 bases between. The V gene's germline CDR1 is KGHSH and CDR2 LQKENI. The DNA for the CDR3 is TGTGCCAGCTTAGCGGTACCTGACAATGAGCAGTTCTTC. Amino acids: CASLAVPDNEQFF. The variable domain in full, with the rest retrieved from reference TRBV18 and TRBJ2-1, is NAGVMQNPRHLVRRRGQEARLRCSPMKGHSHVYWYRQLPEEGLKFMVYLQKENIIDESGMPKERFSAEFPKEGPSILRIQQVVRGDSAAYFCASLAVPDNEQFFGPGTRLTVL.